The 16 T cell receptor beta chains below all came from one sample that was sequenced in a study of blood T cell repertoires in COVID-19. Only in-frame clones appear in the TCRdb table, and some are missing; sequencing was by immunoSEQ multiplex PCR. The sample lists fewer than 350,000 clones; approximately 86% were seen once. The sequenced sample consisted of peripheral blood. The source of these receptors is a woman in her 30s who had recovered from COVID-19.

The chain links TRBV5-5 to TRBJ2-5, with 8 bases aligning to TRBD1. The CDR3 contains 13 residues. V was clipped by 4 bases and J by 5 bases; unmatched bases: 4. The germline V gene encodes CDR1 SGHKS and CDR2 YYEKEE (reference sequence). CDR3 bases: TGTGCCAGCAGCGGTAACAGGGGGGAGACCCAGTACTTC. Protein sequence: CASSGNRGETQYF. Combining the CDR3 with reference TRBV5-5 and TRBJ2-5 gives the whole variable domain DAGVTQSPTHLIKTRGQQVTLRCSPISGHKSVSWYQQVLGQGPQFIFQYYEKEERGRGNFPDRFSARQFPNYSSELNVNALLLGDSALYLCASSGNRGETQYFGPGTRLLVL.

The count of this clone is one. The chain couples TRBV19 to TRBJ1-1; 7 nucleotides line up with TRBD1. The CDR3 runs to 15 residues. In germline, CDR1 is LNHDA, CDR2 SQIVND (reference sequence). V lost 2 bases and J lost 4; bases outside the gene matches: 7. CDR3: CASSILAQGFTEAFF. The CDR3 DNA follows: TGTGCCAGTAGTATACTCGCACAGGGGTTCACTGAAGCTTTCTTT.

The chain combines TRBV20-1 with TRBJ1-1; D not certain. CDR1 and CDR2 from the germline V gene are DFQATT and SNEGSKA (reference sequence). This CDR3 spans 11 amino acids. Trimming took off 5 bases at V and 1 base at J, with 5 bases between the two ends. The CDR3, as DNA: TGCAGTGCTCCAGGGAACACTGAAGCTTTCTTT. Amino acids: CSAPGNTEAFF.

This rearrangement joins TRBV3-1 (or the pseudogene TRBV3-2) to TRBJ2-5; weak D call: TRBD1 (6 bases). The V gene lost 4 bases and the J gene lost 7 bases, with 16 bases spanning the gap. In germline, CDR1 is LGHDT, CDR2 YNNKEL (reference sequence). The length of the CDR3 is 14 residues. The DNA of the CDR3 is TGTGCCAGCAGCCCGAGTCCCGTGGGGGCGACCCAGTACTTC. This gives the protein CASSPSPVGATQYF.

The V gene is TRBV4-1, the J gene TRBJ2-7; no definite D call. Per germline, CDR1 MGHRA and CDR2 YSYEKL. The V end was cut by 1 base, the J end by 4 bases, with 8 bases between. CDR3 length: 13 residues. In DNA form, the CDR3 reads TGCGCCAGCAGCCAAGGTACCCTATACGAGCAGTACTTC. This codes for CASSQGTLYEQYF.

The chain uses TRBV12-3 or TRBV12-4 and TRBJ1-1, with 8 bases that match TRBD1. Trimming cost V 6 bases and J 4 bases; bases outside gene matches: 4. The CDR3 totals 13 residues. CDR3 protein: CASRRQGITEAFF. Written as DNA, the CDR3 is TGTGCCAGCAGACGACAGGGGATCACTGAAGCTTTCTTT.

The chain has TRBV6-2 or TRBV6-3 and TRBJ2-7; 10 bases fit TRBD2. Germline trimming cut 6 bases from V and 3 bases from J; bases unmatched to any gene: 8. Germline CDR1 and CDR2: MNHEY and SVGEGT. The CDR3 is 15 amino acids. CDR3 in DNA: TGTGCCAGCAGCCCCGGGACTAGCGCGTACTACGAGCAGTACTTC. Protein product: CASSPGTSAYYEQYF.

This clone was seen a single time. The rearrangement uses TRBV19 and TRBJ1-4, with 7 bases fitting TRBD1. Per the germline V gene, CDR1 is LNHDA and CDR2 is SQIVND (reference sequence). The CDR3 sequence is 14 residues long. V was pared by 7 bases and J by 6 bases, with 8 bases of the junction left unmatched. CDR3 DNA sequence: TGTGCCAGTATGAAGGGGGCGAGGGATGAAAAACTGTTTTTT. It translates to CASMKGARDEKLFF.

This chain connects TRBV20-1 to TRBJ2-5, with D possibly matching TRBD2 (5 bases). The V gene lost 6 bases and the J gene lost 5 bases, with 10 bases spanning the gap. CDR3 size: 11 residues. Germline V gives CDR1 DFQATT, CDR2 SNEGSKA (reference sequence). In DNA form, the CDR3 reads TGCAGTGCGAGGGAGCTGGAGACCCAGTACTTC. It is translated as CSARELETQYF.

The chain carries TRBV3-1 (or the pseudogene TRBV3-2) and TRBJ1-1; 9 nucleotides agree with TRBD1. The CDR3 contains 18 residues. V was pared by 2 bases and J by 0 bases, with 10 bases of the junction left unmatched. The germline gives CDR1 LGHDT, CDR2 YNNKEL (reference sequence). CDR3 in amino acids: CASSQSGTGNTMNTEAFF. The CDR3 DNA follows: TGTGCCAGCAGCCAATCCGGGACAGGGAATACCATGAACACTGAAGCTTTCTTT.

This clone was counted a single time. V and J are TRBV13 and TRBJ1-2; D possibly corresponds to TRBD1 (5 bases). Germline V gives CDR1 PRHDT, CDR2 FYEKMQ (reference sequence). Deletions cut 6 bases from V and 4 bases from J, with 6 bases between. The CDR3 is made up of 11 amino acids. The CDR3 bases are TGTGCCAGCAGAGACAGCTATGGCTACACCTTC. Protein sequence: CASRDSYGYTF. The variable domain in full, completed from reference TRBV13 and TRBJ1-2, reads AAGVIQSPRHLIKEKRETATLKCYPIPRHDTVYWYQQGPGQDPQFLISFYEKMQSDKGSIPDRFSAQQFSDYHSELNMSSLELGDSALYFCASRDSYGYTFGSGTRLTVV.

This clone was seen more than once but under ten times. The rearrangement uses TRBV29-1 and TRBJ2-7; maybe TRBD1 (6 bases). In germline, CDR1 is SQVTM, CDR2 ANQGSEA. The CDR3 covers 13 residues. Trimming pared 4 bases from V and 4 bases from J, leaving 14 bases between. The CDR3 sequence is CSVAQGTRYEQYF. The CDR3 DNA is TGCAGCGTTGCCCAGGGGACAAGGTACGAGCAGTACTTC.

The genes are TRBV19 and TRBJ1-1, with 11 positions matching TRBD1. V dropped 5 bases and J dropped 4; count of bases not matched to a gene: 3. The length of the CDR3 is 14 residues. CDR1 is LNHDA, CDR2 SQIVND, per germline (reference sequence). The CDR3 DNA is TGTGCCAGTAGTTCCGGGACAGGGGGCACTGAAGCTTTCTTT. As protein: CASSSGTGGTEAFF.

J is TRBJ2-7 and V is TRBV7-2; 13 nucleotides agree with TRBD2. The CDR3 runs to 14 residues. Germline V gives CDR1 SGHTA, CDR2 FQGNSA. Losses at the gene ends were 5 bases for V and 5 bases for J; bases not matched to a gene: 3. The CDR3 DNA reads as TGTGCCAGCAGCACTAGCGGGAGGGCCGACGAGCAGTACTTC. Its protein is CASSTSGRADEQYF.

The CDR3 here is CASSLHGTVQGDTQYF. The CDR3 DNA sequence: TGTGCCAGCAGCTTACACGGGACAGTTCAGGGAGATACGCAGTATTTT. The rearrangement joins TRBV11-2 to TRBJ2-3; 7 nucleotides agree with TRBD1. V dropped 2 bases and J dropped 5; count of bases not matched to a gene: 10. CDR1 is SGHAT and CDR2 is FQNNGV in the germline V gene. CDR3 length equals 16 residues.

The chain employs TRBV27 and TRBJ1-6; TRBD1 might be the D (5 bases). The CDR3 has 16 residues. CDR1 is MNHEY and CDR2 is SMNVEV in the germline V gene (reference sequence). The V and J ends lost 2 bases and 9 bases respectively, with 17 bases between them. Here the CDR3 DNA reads TGTGCCAGCAGTTTAAGGGGATCTCCAAATGTTTCACCCCTCCACTTT. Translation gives CASSLRGSPNVSPLHF.